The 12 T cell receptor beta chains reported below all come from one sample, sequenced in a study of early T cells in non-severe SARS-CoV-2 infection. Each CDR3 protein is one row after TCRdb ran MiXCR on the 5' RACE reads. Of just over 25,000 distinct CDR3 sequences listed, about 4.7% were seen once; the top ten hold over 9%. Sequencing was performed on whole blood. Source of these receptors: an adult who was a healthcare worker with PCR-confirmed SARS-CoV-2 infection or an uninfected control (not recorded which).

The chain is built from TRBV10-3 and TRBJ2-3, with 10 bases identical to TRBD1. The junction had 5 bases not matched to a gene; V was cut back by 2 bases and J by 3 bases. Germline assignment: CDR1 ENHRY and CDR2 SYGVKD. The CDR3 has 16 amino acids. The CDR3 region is CAISEGRTGGTDTQYF. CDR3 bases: TGTGCCATCAGTGAGGGACGGACAGGGGGGACAGATACGCAGTATTTT.

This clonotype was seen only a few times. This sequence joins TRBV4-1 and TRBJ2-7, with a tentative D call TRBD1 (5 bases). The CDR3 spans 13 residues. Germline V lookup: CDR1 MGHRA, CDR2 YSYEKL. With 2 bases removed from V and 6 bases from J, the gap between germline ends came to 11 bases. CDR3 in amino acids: CASSQQGSGEQYF. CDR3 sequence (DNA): TGCGCCAGCAGCCAACAGGGATCGGGCGAGCAGTACTTC.

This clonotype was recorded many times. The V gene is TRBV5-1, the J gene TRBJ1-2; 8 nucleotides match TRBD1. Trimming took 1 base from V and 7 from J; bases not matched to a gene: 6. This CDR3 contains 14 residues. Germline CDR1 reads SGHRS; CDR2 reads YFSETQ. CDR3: CASSLNGQGGGYTF. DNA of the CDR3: TGCGCCAGCAGCTTGAACGGACAGGGCGGTGGCTACACCTTC.

The CDR3 is CASSLSPGLASEPKQETQYF. The DNA for the CDR3 is TGTGCCAGCAGCCTATCGCCGGGACTAGCTTCGGAACCGAAGCAAGAGACCCAGTACTTC. V and J are TRBV3-1 and TRBJ2-5; 9 bases match TRBD2. V dropped 4 bases and J dropped 2; count of bases not matched to a gene: 20. There are 20 residues in the CDR3. Germline assignment: CDR1 LGHDT and CDR2 YNNKEL (reference sequence).

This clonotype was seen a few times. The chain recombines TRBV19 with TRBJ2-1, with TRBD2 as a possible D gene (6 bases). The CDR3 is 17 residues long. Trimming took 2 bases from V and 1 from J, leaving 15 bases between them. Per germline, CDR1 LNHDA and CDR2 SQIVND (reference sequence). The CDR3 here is CASSITLATTSYNEQFF. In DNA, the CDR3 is TGTGCCAGTAGTATAACTCTAGCGACCACTTCCTACAATGAGCAGTTCTTC.

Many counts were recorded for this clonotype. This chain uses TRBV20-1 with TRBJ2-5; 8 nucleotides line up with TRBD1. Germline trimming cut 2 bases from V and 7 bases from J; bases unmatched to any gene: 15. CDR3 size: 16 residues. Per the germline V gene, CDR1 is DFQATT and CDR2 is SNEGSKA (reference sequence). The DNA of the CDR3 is TGCAGTGCTAGATCAGGACAGGGTCAATTTAGAGGGACCCAGTACTTC. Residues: CSARSGQGQFRGTQYF.

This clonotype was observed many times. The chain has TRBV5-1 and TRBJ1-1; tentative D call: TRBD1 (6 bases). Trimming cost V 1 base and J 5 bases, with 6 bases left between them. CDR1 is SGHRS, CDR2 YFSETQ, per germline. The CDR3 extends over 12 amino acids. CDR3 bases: TGCGCCAGCAGCTTGACAGGGACTGAAGCTTTCTTT. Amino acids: CASSLTGTEAFF.

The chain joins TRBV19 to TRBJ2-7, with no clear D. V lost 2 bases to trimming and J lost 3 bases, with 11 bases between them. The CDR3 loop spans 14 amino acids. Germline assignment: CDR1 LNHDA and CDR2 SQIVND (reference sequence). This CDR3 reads CASSIKSGNYEQYF. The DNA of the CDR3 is TGTGCCAGTAGTATAAAGAGTGGGAACTACGAGCAGTACTTC.

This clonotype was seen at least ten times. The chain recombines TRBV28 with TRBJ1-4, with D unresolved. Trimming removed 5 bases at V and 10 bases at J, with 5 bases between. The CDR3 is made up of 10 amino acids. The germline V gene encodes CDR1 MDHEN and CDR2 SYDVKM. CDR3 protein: CASSRGKLFF. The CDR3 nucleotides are TGTGCCAGCAGTCGCGGAAAACTGTTTTTT.

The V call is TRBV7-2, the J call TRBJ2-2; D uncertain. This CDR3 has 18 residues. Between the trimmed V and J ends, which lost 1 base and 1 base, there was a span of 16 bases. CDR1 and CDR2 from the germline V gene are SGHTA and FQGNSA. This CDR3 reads CASSLVARFTRNTGELFF. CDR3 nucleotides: TGTGCCAGCAGCTTAGTGGCTAGGTTTACTCGGAACACCGGGGAGCTGTTTTTT.

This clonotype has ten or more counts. CDR3: CSALTLAGGVTDTQYF. Here the CDR3 DNA reads TGCAGTGCGCTGACACTAGCGGGAGGGGTCACAGATACGCAGTATTTT. The rearrangement links TRBV20-1 to TRBJ2-3, with TRBD2 matching over 13 bases. The CDR3 spans 16 residues. CDR1 and CDR2 from the germline V gene are DFQATT and SNEGSKA (reference sequence). With V trimmed by 6 bases and J by 2 bases, 8 bases remained unmatched.

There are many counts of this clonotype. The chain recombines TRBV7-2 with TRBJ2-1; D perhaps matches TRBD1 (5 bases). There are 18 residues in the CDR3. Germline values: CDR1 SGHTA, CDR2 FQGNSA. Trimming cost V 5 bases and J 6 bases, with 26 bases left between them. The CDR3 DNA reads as TGTGCCAGCAGCCATCTTCAAGGTACCGGACAACGGGTCAATGAGCAGTTCTTC. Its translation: CASSHLQGTGQRVNEQFF.